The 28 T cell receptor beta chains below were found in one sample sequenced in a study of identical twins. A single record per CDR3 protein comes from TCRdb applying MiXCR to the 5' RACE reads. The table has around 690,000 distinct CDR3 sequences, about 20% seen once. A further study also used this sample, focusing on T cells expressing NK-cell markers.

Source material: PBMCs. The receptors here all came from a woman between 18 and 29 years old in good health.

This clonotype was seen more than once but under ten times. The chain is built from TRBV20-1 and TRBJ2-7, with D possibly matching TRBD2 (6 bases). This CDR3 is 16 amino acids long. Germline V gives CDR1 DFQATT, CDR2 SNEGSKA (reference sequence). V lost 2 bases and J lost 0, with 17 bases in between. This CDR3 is CSARPRRGYGSYEQYF. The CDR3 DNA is TGCAGTGCTAGACCCCGGCGGGGTTACGGCTCCTACGAGCAGTACTTC.

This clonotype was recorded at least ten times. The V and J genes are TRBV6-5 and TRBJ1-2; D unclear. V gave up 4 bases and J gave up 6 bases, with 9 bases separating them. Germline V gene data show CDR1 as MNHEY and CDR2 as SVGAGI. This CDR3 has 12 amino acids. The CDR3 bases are TGTGCCAGCAGTTCCTGGACCCATGGCTACACCTTC. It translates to CASSSWTHGYTF.

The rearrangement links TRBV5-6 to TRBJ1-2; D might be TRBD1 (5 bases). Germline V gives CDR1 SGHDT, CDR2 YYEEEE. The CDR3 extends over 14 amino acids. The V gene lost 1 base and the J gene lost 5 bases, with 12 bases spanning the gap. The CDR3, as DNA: TGTGCCAGCAGCTTGTGGCGAGCAGGGTATGGCTACACCTTC. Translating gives CASSLWRAGYGYTF.

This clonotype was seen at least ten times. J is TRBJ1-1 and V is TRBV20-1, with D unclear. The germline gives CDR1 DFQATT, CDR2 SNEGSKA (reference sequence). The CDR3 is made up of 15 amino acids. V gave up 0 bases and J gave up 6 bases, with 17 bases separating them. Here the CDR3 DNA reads TGCAGTGCTAGAGATCCACTGGGGAGGAGGTCTGAAGCTTTCTTT. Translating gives CSARDPLGRRSEAFF.

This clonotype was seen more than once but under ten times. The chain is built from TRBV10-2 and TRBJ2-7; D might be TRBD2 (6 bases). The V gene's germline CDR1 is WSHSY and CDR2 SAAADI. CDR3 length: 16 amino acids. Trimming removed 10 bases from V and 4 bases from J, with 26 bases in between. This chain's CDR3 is CATHWRGPSSRYEQYF. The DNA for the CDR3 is TGCGCCACCCATTGGCGGGGCCCCTCCTCCCGTTACGAGCAGTACTTC.

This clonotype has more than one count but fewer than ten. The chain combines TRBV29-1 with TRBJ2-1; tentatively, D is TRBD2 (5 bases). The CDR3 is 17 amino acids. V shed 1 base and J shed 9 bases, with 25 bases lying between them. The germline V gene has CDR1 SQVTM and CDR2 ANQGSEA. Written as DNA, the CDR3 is TGCAGCGTTGAAGGAAGTCCCCGGCTAGCCGGGTATGGTGAGCAGTTCTTC. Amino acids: CSVEGSPRLAGYGEQFF.

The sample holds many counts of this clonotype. For the CDR3, the DNA is TGTGCCAGCATATCGTACACCTATGGCTACACCTTC. Residues: CASISYTYGYTF. The gene calls are TRBV2 and TRBJ1-2, with D unclear. V was trimmed by 7 bases and J by 4 bases, leaving 10 bases between them. Looked up from germline, CDR1 is SNHLY and CDR2 is FYNNEI. This CDR3 has 12 residues.

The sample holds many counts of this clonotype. DNA of the CDR3: TGCAGCGTTCAGGACCCATCCTACGAGCAGTACTTC. Amino acid sequence: CSVQDPSYEQYF. V and J are TRBV29-1 and TRBJ2-7; D is uncertain. Looked up from germline, CDR1 is SQVTM and CDR2 is ANQGSEA. This CDR3 spans 12 amino acids. The V end lost 5 bases, the J end lost 1 base, and 9 bases lay between the germline ends.

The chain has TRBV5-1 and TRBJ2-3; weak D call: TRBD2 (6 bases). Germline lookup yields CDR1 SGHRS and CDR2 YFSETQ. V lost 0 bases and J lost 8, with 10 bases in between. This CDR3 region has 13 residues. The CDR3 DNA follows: TGCGCCAGCAGCTTGGGACTAGAGGGTACGCAGTATTTT. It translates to CASSLGLEGTQYF.

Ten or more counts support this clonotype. CDR3 coding DNA: TGCAGCGTTGACAGGGTCGGGAAGACCCAGTACTTC. It specifies CSVDRVGKTQYF. The rearrangement links TRBV29-1 to TRBJ2-5; either TRBD1 or TRBD2 may fit D (5 bases each). Germline V gene data show CDR1 as SQVTM and CDR2 as ANQGSEA. The CDR3 is made up of 12 amino acids. The V and J ends lost 3 bases and 6 bases respectively, with 11 bases between them.

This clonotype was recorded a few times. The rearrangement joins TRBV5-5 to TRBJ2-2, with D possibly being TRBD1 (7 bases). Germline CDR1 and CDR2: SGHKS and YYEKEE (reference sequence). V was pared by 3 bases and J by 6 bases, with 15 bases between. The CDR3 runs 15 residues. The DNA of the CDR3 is TGTGCCAGCAGCTCGGAGGGGGCAGGCTCCGGGGAGCTGTTTTTT. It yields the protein CASSSEGAGSGELFF.

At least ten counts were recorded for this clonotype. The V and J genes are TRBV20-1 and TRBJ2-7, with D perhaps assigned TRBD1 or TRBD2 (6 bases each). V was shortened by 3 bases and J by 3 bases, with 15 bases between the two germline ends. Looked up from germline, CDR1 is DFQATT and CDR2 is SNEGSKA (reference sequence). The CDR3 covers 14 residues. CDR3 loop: CSASRGDLDYEQYF. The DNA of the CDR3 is TGCAGTGCTAGTAGGGGGGACCTAGACTACGAGCAGTACTTC.

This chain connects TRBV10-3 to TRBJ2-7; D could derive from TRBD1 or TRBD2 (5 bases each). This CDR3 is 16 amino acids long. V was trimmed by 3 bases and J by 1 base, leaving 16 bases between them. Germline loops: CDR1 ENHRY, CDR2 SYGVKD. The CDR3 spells CAISEFRDGRSYEQYF. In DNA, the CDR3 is TGTGCCATCAGTGAATTCAGGGACGGCAGATCCTACGAGCAGTACTTC.

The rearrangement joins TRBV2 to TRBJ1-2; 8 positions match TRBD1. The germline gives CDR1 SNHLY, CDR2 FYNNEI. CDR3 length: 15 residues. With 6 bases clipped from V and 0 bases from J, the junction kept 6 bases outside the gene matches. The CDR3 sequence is CASRKQGEANYGYTF. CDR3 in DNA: TGTGCCAGCAGAAAACAGGGGGAAGCTAACTATGGCTACACCTTC.

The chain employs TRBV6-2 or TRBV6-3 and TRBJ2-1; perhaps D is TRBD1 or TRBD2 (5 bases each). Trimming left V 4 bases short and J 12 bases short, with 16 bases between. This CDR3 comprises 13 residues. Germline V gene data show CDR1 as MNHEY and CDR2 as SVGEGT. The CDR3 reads CASSSDGFGGQFF. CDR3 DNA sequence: TGTGCCAGCAGTTCGGACGGATTTGGGGGGCAGTTCTTC.

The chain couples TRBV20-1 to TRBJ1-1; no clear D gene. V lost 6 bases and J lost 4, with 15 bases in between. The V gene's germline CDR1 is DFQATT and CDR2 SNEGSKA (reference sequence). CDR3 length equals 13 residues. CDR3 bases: TGCAGTGCAGGCCGCCTGACTGGCACTGAAGCTTTCTTT. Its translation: CSAGRLTGTEAFF.

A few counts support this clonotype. In DNA form, the CDR3 reads TGTGCCAGCAGCCGGCCGGGACAGAACCGCGACGAGCAGTACTTC. This sequence encodes CASSRPGQNRDEQYF. The chain carries TRBV27 and TRBJ2-7, with 7 positions matching TRBD1. Germline trimming cut 6 bases from V and 5 bases from J; bases unmatched to any gene: 13. CDR1 and CDR2 (germline): MNHEY, SMNVEV (reference sequence). The CDR3 spans 15 residues.

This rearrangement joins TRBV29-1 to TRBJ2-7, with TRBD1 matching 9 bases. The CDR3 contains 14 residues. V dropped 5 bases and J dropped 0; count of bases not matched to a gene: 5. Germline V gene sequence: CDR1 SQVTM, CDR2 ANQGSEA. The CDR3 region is CSVSDRGPSYEQYF. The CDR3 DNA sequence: TGCAGCGTTTCGGACAGGGGCCCCTCCTACGAGCAGTACTTC.

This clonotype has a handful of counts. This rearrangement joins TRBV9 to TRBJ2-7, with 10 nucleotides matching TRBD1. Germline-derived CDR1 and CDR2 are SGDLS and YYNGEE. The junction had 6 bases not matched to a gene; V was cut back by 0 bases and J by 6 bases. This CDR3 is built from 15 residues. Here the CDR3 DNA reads TGTGCCAGCAGCGTAGCTGGGACAGGGGAAGGCGAGCAGTACTTC. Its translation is CASSVAGTGEGEQYF.

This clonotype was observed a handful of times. The CDR3 region has the DNA TGTGCCAGCACCCAATTGGGGACAGGGGAGGCAGATACGCAGTATTTT. It translates to CASTQLGTGEADTQYF. The chain carries TRBV6-1 and TRBJ2-3, with TRBD1 matching over 10 bases. V was clipped by 7 bases and J by 4 bases; unmatched bases: 11. CDR1 and CDR2 (germline): MNHNS, SASEGT. This CDR3 has 16 residues.

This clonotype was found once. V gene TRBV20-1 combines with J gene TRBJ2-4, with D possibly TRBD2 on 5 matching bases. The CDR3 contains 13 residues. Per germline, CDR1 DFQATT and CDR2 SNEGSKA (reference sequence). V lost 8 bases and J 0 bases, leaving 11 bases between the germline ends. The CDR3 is CSPLEVAKNIQYF. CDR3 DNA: TGCAGTCCTTTGGAGGTAGCCAAAAACATTCAGTACTTC.

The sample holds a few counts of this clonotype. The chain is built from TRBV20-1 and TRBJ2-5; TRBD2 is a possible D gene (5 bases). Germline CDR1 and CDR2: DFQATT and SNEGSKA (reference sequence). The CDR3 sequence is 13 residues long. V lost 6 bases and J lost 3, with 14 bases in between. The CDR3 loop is CSAEGLMKETQYF. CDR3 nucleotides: TGCAGTGCAGAAGGACTGATGAAAGAGACCCAGTACTTC.

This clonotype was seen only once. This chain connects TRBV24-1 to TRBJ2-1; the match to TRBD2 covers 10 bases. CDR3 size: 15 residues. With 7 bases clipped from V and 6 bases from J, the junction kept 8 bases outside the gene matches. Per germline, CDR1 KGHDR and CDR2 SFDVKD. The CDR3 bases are TGTGCCACCAGGGATGGGGCTAGCGGGAGCAATGAGCAGTTCTTC. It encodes CATRDGASGSNEQFF.

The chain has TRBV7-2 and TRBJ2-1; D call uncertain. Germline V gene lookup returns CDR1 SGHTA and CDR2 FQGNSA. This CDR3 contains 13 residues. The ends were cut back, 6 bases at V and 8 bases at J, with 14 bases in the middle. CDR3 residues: CASRRQQVHEQFF. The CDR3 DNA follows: TGTGCCAGCAGGCGGCAGCAAGTTCATGAGCAGTTCTTC.

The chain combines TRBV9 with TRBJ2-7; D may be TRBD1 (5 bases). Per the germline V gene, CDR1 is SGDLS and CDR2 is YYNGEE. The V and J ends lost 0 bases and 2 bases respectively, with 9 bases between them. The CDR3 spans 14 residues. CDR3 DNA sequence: TGTGCCAGCAGCGTAGACCAGGGAACCTACGAGCAGTACTTC. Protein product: CASSVDQGTYEQYF.

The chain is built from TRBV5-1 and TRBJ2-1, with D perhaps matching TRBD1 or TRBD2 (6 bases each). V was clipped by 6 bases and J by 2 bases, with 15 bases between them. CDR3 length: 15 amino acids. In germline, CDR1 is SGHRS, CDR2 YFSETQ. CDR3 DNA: TGCGCCAGCACCCTGGGTGGGGGGCCCTACAATGAGCAGTTCTTC. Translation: CASTLGGGPYNEQFF.

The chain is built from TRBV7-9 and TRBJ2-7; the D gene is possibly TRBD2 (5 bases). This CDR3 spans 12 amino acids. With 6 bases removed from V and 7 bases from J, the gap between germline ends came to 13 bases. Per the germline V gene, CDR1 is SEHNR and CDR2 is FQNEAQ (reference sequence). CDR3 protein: CASSPSRQEQYF. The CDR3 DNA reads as TGTGCCAGCAGTCCTAGCAGGCAAGAGCAGTACTTC.

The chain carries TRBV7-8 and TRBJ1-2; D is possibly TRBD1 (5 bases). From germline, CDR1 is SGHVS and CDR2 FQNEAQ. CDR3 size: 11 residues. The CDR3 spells CVTTGRGGYTF. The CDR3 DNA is TGTGTAACGACGGGGAGGGGTGGCTACACCTTC.